The present T cell receptor (beta chain) was sequenced within a study of OX40 agonist ivuxolimab in advanced cancers. Across the study: Every patient in dose escalation had hepatocellular carcinoma, melanoma, renal cell or head and neck cancer.

Overall study results and limits: Within 6 weeks, CD4+ and CD8+ blood T cells expanded clonally at 0.1 to 3.0 mg/kg.

The CDR3 contains 12 residues. The V end lost 4 bases, the J end lost 4 bases, and 8 bases lay between the germline ends. Germline CDR1 SQVTM, CDR2 ANQGSEA. TCRdb's copy holds only in-frame clones and misses some; the assay was immunoSEQ multiplex PCR. The sample has 80,000 or so clones, 85% to 90% seen once. As regards this clone: Antigen specificity is unknown.

The rearrangement joins TRBV29-1 to TRBJ2-1; D ambiguous. This receptor was identified in an adult with an advanced solid tumor such as melanoma, head and neck, liver or kidney cancer. The sample here was CD4+ or CD8+ T cells sorted from blood, taken in a trial of the OX40 agonist ivuxolimab. The CDR3 region has the DNA TGCAGCGTTGGAGAGCGATACAATGAGCAGTTCTTC. Translation gives CSVGERYNEQFF.